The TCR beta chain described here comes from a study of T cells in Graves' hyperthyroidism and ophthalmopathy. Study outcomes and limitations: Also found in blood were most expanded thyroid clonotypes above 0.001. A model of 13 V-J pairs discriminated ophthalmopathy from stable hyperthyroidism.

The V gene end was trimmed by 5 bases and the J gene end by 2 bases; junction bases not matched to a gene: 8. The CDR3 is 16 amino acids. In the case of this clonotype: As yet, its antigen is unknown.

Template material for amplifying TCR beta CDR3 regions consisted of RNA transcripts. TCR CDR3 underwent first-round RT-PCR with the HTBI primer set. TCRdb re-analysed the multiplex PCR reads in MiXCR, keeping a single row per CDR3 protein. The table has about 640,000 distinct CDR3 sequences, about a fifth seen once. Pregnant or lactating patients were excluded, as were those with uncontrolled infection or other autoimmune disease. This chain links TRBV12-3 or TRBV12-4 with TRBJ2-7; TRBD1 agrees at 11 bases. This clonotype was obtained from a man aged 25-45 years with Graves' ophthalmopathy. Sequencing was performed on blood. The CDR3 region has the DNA TGTGCCAGCAGTGTGGGGACAGGGGGTAGCGCCTACGAGCAGTACTTC. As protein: CASSVGTGGSAYEQYF.